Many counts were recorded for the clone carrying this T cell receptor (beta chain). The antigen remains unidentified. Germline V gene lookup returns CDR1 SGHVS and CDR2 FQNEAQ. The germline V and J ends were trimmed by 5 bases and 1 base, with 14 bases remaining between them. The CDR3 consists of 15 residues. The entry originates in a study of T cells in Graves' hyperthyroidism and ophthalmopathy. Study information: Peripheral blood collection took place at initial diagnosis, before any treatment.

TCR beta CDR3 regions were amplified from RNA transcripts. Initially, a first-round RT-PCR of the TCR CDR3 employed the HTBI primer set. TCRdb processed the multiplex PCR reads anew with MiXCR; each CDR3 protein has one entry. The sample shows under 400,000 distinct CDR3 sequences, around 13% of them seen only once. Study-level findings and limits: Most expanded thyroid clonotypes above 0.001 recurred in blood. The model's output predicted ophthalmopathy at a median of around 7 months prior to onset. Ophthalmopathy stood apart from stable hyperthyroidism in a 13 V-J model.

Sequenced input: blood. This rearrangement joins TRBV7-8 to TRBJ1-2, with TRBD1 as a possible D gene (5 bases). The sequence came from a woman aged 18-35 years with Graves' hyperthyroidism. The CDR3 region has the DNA TGTGCCAGCAGCCCCGCCGGGGGGTATAACTATGGCTACACCTTC. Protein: CASSPAGGYNYGYTF.